These 18 T cell receptor beta chains were sequenced from one sample in a study of cytomegalovirus exposure and HLA in healthy donors. Generated by immunoSEQ multiplex PCR, the TCRdb table keeps only in-frame clones and is missing some. The data show roughly 75,000 clones, about 85% seen once. Sequencing used PBMCs. The receptors come from a young man in good health and CMV-seronegative.

This rearrangement joins TRBV9 to TRBJ2-1; 8 nucleotides line up with TRBD2. V was pared by 0 bases and J by 6 bases, with 5 bases of the junction left unmatched. Germline assignment: CDR1 SGDLS and CDR2 YYNGEE. This CDR3 has 15 residues. The CDR3 nucleotides read TGTGCCAGCAGCGTAGCTAGCGGGCCGGTCAATGAGCAGTTCTTC. Translation gives CASSVASGPVNEQFF.

J is TRBJ2-3 and V is TRBV7-8; TRBD1 aligns across 7 bases. The V and J ends lost 1 base and 11 bases, in that order; junction bases with no gene match: 15. Per germline, CDR1 SGHVS and CDR2 FQNEAQ. There are 16 residues in the CDR3. CDR3 protein: CASSLVETGPMRMQYF. CDR3 bases: TGTGCCAGCAGCTTAGTCGAGACAGGGCCGATGAGGATGCAGTATTTT.

This clone was detected once. The chain recombines TRBV7-9 with TRBJ1-2; 7 bases fit TRBD1. CDR1 SEHNR and CDR2 FQNEAQ come from the germline V gene (reference sequence). With V trimmed by 5 bases and J by 2 bases, 8 bases remained unmatched. This CDR3 has 15 amino acids. CDR3 region: CASSVTGDLNYGYTF. As DNA, the CDR3 is TGTGCCAGCAGCGTAACAGGGGATTTGAACTATGGCTACACCTTC.

The chain links TRBV7-6 to TRBJ2-1; TRBD2 is a possible D gene (5 bases). Germline V lookup: CDR1 SGHVS, CDR2 FNYEAQ. CDR3 length: 14 amino acids. V was pared by 4 bases and J by 2 bases, with 9 bases between. In nucleotides, the CDR3 is TGTGCCAGCAGCTCAGAGGGCACCTACAATGAGCAGTTCTTC. Translated, it gives CASSSEGTYNEQFF.

The J gene is TRBJ1-6, the V gene TRBV15; weak D call: TRBD1 (6 bases). Germline loops: CDR1 LNHNV, CDR2 YYDKDF (reference sequence). The CDR3 length is 15 residues. With 0 bases removed from V and 9 bases from J, the gap between germline ends came to 12 bases. The CDR3 coding sequence is TGTGCCACCAGCAGAGACAGGGGAAGGGGTTCACCCCTCCACTTT. It yields the protein CATSRDRGRGSPLHF.

The V call is TRBV27, the J call TRBJ2-1, with TRBD1 matching over 9 bases. The CDR3 length is 16 residues. V lost 2 bases and J lost 7; bases outside the gene matches: 9. Germline V gives CDR1 MNHEY, CDR2 SMNVEV (reference sequence). The CDR3 nucleotides are TGTGCCAGCAGTTTAAGCCCGGGGACAGGGAAGAATGAGCAGTTCTTC. Translated, it gives CASSLSPGTGKNEQFF.

The chain couples TRBV5-1 to TRBJ1-6; D is perhaps TRBD1 (5 bases). Per the germline V gene, CDR1 is SGHRS and CDR2 is YFSETQ. This CDR3 spans 15 amino acids. Trimming pared 0 bases from V and 8 bases from J, leaving 12 bases between. The CDR3, as DNA: TGCGCCAGCAGCTTGGCGACAGCTGGAGATTCACCCCTCCACTTT. This translates into CASSLATAGDSPLHF. The whole variable domain, filled in from reference TRBV5-1 and TRBJ1-6, reads KAGVTQTPRYLIKTRGQQVTLSCSPISGHRSVSWYQQTPGQGLQFLFEYFSETQRNKGNFPGRFSGRQFSNSRSEMNVSTLELGDSALYLCASSLATAGDSPLHFGNGTRLTVT.

CDR3 sequence: CASKRGTVAYEQYF. The CDR3 coding sequence is TGTGCCAGCAAAAGGGGGACAGTAGCCTACGAGCAGTACTTC. This rearrangement joins TRBV28 to TRBJ2-7; 7 positions match TRBD1. V was pared by 7 bases and J by 2 bases, with 8 bases of the junction left unmatched. Germline V CDR1 and CDR2: MDHEN, SYDVKM. The CDR3 has 14 residues.

This chain links TRBV18 with TRBJ2-2; a possible D gene is TRBD1 (6 bases). The V and J ends lost 4 bases and 3 bases respectively, with 9 bases between them. CDR1 and CDR2 from the germline V gene are KGHSH and LQKENI. The length of the CDR3 is 14 residues. The CDR3 region has the DNA TGTGCCAGCTCACTAAACAGGGACACCGGGGAGCTGTTTTTT. It translates to CASSLNRDTGELFF.

The chain recombines TRBV27 with TRBJ2-7; 9 bases align to TRBD1. The germline gives CDR1 MNHEY, CDR2 SMNVEV (reference sequence). The CDR3 has 15 amino acids. The trim removed 5 bases at V and 3 bases at J, leaving 8 bases unmatched. The CDR3 region is CASSLLTGGGYEQYF. The CDR3 DNA reads as TGTGCCAGCAGTCTGCTGACAGGGGGAGGCTACGAGCAGTACTTC.

The chain is built from TRBV5-1 and TRBJ2-3, with D possibly being TRBD2 (6 bases). The V gene's germline CDR1 is SGHRS and CDR2 YFSETQ. Deletions cut 9 bases from V and 0 bases from J, with 14 bases between. This CDR3 contains 14 residues. The CDR3 bases are TGCGCCAATCGGCTAGCGCCTAGCACAGATACGCAGTATTTT. Residues: CANRLAPSTDTQYF.

V and J are TRBV6-1 and TRBJ1-1; weak D call: TRBD1 (5 bases). Trimming removed 0 bases at V and 6 bases at J, with 23 bases between. Germline V CDR1 and CDR2: MNHNS, SASEGT. CDR3 length: 18 amino acids. The CDR3 nucleotides are TGTGCCAGCAGTGAAGCTTGGGTTTTTCAGGGTATAATCCCTGAAGCTTTCTTT. Encoded protein: CASSEAWVFQGIIPEAFF.

The chain recombines TRBV7-2 with TRBJ2-2, with D maybe TRBD1 (6 bases). The CDR3 contains 15 residues. Germline CDR1 reads SGHTA; CDR2 reads FQGNSA. Trimming removed 0 bases from V and 3 bases from J, with 8 bases in between. CDR3 in DNA: TGTGCCAGCAGCTTAGCGGGGGCATACACCGGGGAGCTGTTTTTT. It specifies CASSLAGAYTGELFF.

This chain links TRBV2 with TRBJ1-5; possible D gene TRBD1, 5 bases. Germline CDR1 reads SNHLY; CDR2 reads FYNNEI. There are 16 residues in the CDR3. Trimming cost V 8 bases and J 2 bases, with 19 bases left between them. CDR3 bases: TGTGCCAGCCACACAGGAAAACCATTAGGCAATCAGCCCCAGCATTTT. As protein: CASHTGKPLGNQPQHF.

The V call is TRBV28, the J call TRBJ2-7; 11 nucleotides align to TRBD2. The J segment lost 3 bases and the V segment lost 4 bases, leaving 8 bases of the junction unmatched. Germline values: CDR1 MDHEN, CDR2 SYDVKM. CDR3 length: 16 amino acids. CDR3 protein: CASSSGGTSGYYEQYF. The DNA of the CDR3 is TGTGCCAGCAGTTCGGGTGGGACTAGCGGCTACTACGAGCAGTACTTC.

This chain links TRBV5-5 with TRBJ1-5; D is perhaps TRBD1 (6 bases). CDR1 and CDR2 from the germline V gene are SGHKS and YYEKEE (reference sequence). The length of the CDR3 is 16 residues. V was pared by 4 bases and J by 5 bases, with 19 bases between. CDR3 nucleotides: TGTGCCAGCAGCCAGGGCGACACAGGGTTCTATCAGCCCCAGCATTTT. Amino acids: CASSQGDTGFYQPQHF. The full variable domain, with the rest looked up from reference TRBV5-5 and TRBJ1-5, is DAGVTQSPTHLIKTRGQQVTLRCSPISGHKSVSWYQQVLGQGPQFIFQYYEKEERGRGNFPDRFSARQFPNYSSELNVNALLLGDSALYLCASSQGDTGFYQPQHFGDGTRLSIL.

The gene calls are TRBV19 and TRBJ2-3; no firm D call. From germline, CDR1 is LNHDA and CDR2 SQIVND (reference sequence). Trimming cost V 5 bases and J 6 bases, with 12 bases left between them. The CDR3 spans 13 residues. In nucleotides, the CDR3 is TGTGCCAGTAGTCCCCCGTTCTCGGATACGCAGTATTTT. Protein sequence: CASSPPFSDTQYF.

The sample holds one count of this clone. The DNA for the CDR3 is TGTGCCAGCAGTGGGGACAGTAACCAAGAGACCCAGTACTTC. Amino acids: CASSGDSNQETQYF. This chain links TRBV27 with TRBJ2-5; TRBD1 agrees at 7 bases. Germline CDR1 and CDR2: MNHEY and SMNVEV (reference sequence). V shed 5 bases, J shed 0 bases, and the junction held 3 bases outside the gene matches. This CDR3 has 14 residues.